This TCR beta chain was retrieved from a study of regulatory T cells in long-lasting Graves disease. HTBI primers from iRepertoire and Arm-PCR of CDR3 regions yielded the TCR beta libraries. TCRdb analysed the multiplex PCR reads with MiXCR anew, one entry per CDR3 protein. The sample shows under 300,000 distinct CDR3 sequences, 18% of them seen only once. V gave up 8 bases and J gave up 7 bases, with 18 bases separating them. This CDR3 is built from 14 residues. Germline CDR1 is SGHAT and CDR2 is FQNNGV. Noted time point: newly diagnosed GD, antithyroid drugs for less than 3 months. After RNA was extracted from PBMCs, the TCR library was made from it. One endocrinology department in Xi'an, China, was where patients came from. The same specimen was also included in a second study, on T cells in Graves' hyperthyroidism and ophthalmopathy.

This TCR was sampled from a woman in her twenties or thirties with Graves disease. This specimen was peripheral blood mononuclear cells (PBMCs), taken at new diagnosis, from a patient treated with antithyroid drugs. The genes are TRBV11-2 and TRBJ2-1, with D hard to call. CDR3 in DNA: TGTGCCAGCTTTCGGCCAACCATGACGAATGAGCAGTTCTTC. Protein sequence: CASFRPTMTNEQFF.